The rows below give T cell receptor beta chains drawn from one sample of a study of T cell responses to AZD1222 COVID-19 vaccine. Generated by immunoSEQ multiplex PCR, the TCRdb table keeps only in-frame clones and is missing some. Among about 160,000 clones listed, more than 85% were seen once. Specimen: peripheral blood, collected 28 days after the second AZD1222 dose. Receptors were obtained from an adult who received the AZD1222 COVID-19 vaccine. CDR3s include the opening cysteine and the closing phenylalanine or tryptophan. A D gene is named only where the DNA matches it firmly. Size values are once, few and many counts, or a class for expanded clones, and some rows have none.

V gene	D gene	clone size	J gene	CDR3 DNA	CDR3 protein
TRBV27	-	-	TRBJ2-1	TGTGCCAGCAGTTTACACGGACGCCTCTCCTACAATGAGCAGTTCTTC	CASSLHGRLSYNEQFF
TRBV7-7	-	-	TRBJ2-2	TGTGCTAGCAGCCCCCAGCTAGCAGACTCCGGGGAGCTGTTTTTT	CASSPQLADSGELFF
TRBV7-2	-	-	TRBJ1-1	TGTGCCAGCAGCGCAGTGGGGGTGTCTGAAGCTTTCTTT	CASSAVGVSEAFF
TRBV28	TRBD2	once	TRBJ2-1	TGTGCCAGCAGTGGGACTAGCGGGGATTATGAGCAGTTCTTC	CASSGTSGDYEQFF
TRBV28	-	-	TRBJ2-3	TGTGCCAGCAGCCCGCGCCTCGGGCTAGCAGCCACAGATACGCAGTATTTT	CASSPRLGLAATDTQYF
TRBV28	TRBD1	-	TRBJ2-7	TGTGCCAGCAGTTTATTCCTTCCCTCGACAGGGGAGCTGCACTACGAGCAGTACTTC	CASSLFLPSTGELHYEQYF
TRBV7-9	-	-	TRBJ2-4	TGTGCCAGCAGCCTGGGTGGGGCAGGGGAAAACATTCAGTACTTC	CASSLGGAGENIQYF
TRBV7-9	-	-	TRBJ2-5	TGTGCCAGCAGCCCCCGGACTAACCAAGAGACCCAGTACTTC	CASSPRTNQETQYF
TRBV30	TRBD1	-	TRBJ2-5	TGTGCCTGGGGAGGGACAGGGGCCGGGAGAGAGACCCAGTACTTC	CAWGGTGAGRETQYF
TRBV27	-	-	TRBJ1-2	TGTGCCAGCAGTAGTCGGTCCTCCATCTATGGCTACACCTTC	CASSSRSSIYGYTF
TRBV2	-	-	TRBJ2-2	TGTGCCAGCAGTGAACAGGGATCGAACACCGGGGAGCTGTTTTTT	CASSEQGSNTGELFF
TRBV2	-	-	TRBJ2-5	TGTGCCAGCAGTGAAGTGGCCGGGGGGACCCAGTACTTC	CASSEVAGGTQYF
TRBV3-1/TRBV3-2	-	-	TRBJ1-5	TGTGCCAGCAGCCAAGGGGCTTACCAGCCCCAGCATTTT	CASSQGAYQPQHF
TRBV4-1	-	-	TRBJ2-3	TGCGCCAGCAGCCAAGATTCGGCTAGCGGCACAGATACGCAGTATTTT	CASSQDSASGTDTQYF
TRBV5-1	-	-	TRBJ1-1	TGCGCCAGCAGCTTGGAGCACGGCACTGAAGCTTTCTTT	CASSLEHGTEAFF
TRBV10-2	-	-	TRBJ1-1	TGCGCCAGCCTAGGGTACACTGAAGCTTTCTTT	CASLGYTEAFF
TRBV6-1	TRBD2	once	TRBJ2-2	TGTGCCGGAGAGCGGGGTTCGAACACCGGGGAGCTGTTTTTT	CAGERGSNTGELFF
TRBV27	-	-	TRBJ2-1	TGTGCCAGCAGTTTATCGTGGGAATACAATGAGCAGTTCTTC	CASSLSWEYNEQFF
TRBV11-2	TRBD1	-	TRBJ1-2	TGTGCCAGCAGCCCAGCGGGGACAGGGGGCTATGGCTACACCTTC	CASSPAGTGGYGYTF
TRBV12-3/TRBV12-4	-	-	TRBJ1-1	TGTGCCAGCACCGAAGCCCATGGGACCGAAGCTTTCTTT	CASTEAHGTEAFF
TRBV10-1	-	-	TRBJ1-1	TGCGCCAGCAGTGACCCCGGGACGGAAGATGAAGCTTTCTTT	CASSDPGTEDEAFF
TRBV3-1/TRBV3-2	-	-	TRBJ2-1	TGTGCCAGCAGCCAAGACTACCCCCACAACAATGAGCAGTTCTTC	CASSQDYPHNNEQFF
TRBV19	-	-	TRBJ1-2	TGTGCCAGTAGATCCTGGCGTCGCGGTGATGGCTACACCTTC	CASRSWRRGDGYTF
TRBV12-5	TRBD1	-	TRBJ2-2	TGTGCTAGTGGTTTCCGACAGGGCAGAACCGGGGAGCTGTTTTTT	CASGFRQGRTGELFF
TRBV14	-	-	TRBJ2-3	TGTGCCAGCAGCCTCACGGCCGGAGCGGTAGATACGCAGTATTTT	CASSLTAGAVDTQYF
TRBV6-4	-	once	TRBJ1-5	TGTGCCAGCAGTGCACAAGGGGGGATCAATCAGCCCCAGCATTTT	CASSAQGGINQPQHF
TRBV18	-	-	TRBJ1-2	TGTGCCAGCTCACCGCCCTCAGACCTAAACTATGGCTACACCTTC	CASSPPSDLNYGYTF
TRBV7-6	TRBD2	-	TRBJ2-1	TGTGCCAGCAGCTTAGCGGGACATAGCGGGAGGAGGATCGGCAACAATGAGCAGTTCTTC	CASSLAGHSGRRIGNNEQFF
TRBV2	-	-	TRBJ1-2	TGTGCCAGCAGTGAGAACGGACGGCGGCTGAACTATGGCTACACCTTC	CASSENGRRLNYGYTF
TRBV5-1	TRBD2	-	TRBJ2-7	TGCGCCAGCAGCTCGGGGACTAGCGGAACCTACGAGCAGTACTTC	CASSSGTSGTYEQYF